This T cell receptor (beta chain) was recorded in a study of T cells after yellow fever vaccination. For the study at large: Fractions of low cell number were prepared using SMART-Seq v4 Ultra Low Input.

V was trimmed by 1 base and J by 5 bases, leaving 11 bases between them. This CDR3 is 14 amino acids long. Germline assignment: CDR1 SGHDN and CDR2 FVKESK. Note on this clonotype: The antigen is not known.

TCRdb recomputed calls from the 5' RACE reads with MiXCR, one row per CDR3 protein. This sample carries over 130,000 distinct CDR3 sequences, about 8% of them seen once, and the ten largest clones take approximately 0.67%. Whole-study results and caveats: Contaminating bulk clonotypes could be abundant in FACS-sorted repertoires. Weaker overall, the secondary response nonetheless peaked faster (day 5 versus 15). Reappearance after the booster was seen for most primary-vaccination clones, at around 95% CD4 and less than 90% CD8.

The receptor was isolated from a man younger than 45 who received the YFV17D yellow fever vaccine. The chain uses TRBV14 and TRBJ1-2; D unresolved. Source: CD4+ T cells sorted from PBMCs, taken 5 days after the yellow fever booster vaccination. In DNA, the CDR3 is TGTGCCAGCAGCCAAGGGACGGGAGGGTATGGCTACACCTTC. Its protein product is CASSQGTGGYGYTF.